The clone carrying this T cell receptor beta chain was counted once. The antigen remains unidentified. Both about-4-week and about-12-week second-dose recipients were combined. The data were taken from a study of T cell responses to AZD1222 COVID-19 vaccine. Overall study results and limits: The breadth and depth of Spike-specific TCRs increased once two AZD1222 doses had been given.

Trimming cost V 3 bases and J 8 bases; bases outside gene matches: 8. The CDR3 consists of 15 residues. Germline V gene sequence: CDR1 LNHDA, CDR2 SQIVND (reference sequence). Some clones are missing from TCRdb's copy, which holds only in-frame ones; the method was immunoSEQ multiplex PCR. Of about 270,000 clones in the sample, 85% to 95% are singletons; the top ten hold 0.55%. The rearrangement uses TRBV19 and TRBJ2-1, with 9 nucleotides matching TRBD2. The sample was peripheral blood, taken 28 days after the second AZD1222 dose. The source of this sequence is an adult who received the AZD1222 COVID-19 vaccine. The CDR3 DNA reads TGTGCCAGTAGTATGCCCCGCGCGGGAGGGGATGAGCAGTTCTTC. Translated, it gives CASSMPRAGGDEQFF.